This T cell receptor (beta chain) appears in the sequencing data of a study of neoadjuvant anti-PD-1 for oral cavity cancer. The overall study: Before surgery, most patients got three to four biweekly 3 mg/kg nivolumab doses. Patients without progression received a fourth nivolumab dose around day 43, then surgical resection on days 50-56.

Sequencing was performed with immunoSEQ multiplex PCR; in TCRdb, only in-frame clones are kept and a portion is missing. The sample holds 13,000 to 15,000 clones, 65% to 70% seen once. The CDR3 runs 17 residues. Per the germline V gene, CDR1 is SGHNT and CDR2 is YENEEA. J gave up 6 bases and V 0 bases, and 8 bases lay outside the gene matches. This receptor was identified in a person aged 35 to 85 with oral cavity squamous cell carcinoma. The rearrangement uses TRBV11-3 and TRBJ2-3; 11 bases agree with TRBD2. The starting material was PBMCs, obtained before nivolumab (anti-PD-1) treatment. The CDR3 region has the DNA TGTGCCAGCAGCTTAGACCTTAGCGGGAGGGAAAGGGATACGCAGTATTTT. Protein product: CASSLDLSGRERDTQYF.